Shown below are 6 T cell receptor beta chains from a single sample sequenced in a study of blood T cell repertoires in COVID-19. The protocol was immunoSEQ multiplex PCR, while the TCRdb copy is restricted to in-frame clones and leaves out a portion. The repertoire holds about 280,000 clones, approximately 88% seen once, with roughly 9% in the top ten. The sequencing sample was made of peripheral blood. Receptor source: a man aged 18 to 30 with active or convalescent COVID-19.

This clone has a handful of counts. The chain is built from TRBV12-3 or TRBV12-4 and TRBJ2-2, with 8 bases that match TRBD2. The CDR3 sequence is 13 residues long. After removal of 6 bases from V and 7 bases from J, the junction contained 4 bases not matched to a gene. CDR3 in amino acids: CASRAGAVGELFF. CDR3 bases: TGTGCCAGCAGAGCGGGGGCCGTCGGGGAGCTGTTTTTT.

The rearrangement uses TRBV5-1 and TRBJ2-7; 9 nucleotides align to TRBD1. V lost 4 bases to trimming and J lost 5 bases; unmatched junction nucleotides: 7. Germline V gene lookup returns CDR1 SGHRS and CDR2 YFSETQ. The CDR3 has 14 residues. The CDR3, as DNA: TGCGCCAGCAGCACGGGACAGGGTCGCCACGAGCAGTACTTC. It encodes CASSTGQGRHEQYF.

The chain recombines TRBV9 with TRBJ2-7, with TRBD1 identical over 7 bases. With 0 bases clipped from V and 2 bases from J, the junction kept 5 bases outside the gene matches. The germline CDR1 and CDR2 sequences are SGDLS and YYNGEE. The CDR3 loop spans 15 amino acids. The CDR3 DNA reads TGTGCCAGCAGCGTAGGACAGGGTGGGACCTACGAGCAGTACTTC. Its protein product is CASSVGQGGTYEQYF.

The V call is TRBV10-3, the J call TRBJ2-1; 10 bases fit TRBD2. The CDR3 covers 15 residues. The junction had 4 bases not matched to a gene; V was cut back by 2 bases and J by 6 bases. Germline V gene sequence: CDR1 ENHRY, CDR2 SYGVKD. CDR3 DNA: TGTGCCATCAGTGAGCGAAGCGGGGGGGCCAATGAGCAGTTCTTC. Residues: CAISERSGGANEQFF.

The chain carries TRBV4-1 and TRBJ2-3; weak D call: TRBD2 (6 bases). The V gene's germline CDR1 is MGHRA and CDR2 YSYEKL. Trimming took off 6 bases at V and 1 base at J, with 11 bases between the two ends. The CDR3 runs 14 residues. CDR3 protein: CASRPERGTDTQYF. DNA of the CDR3: TGCGCCAGCAGACCCGAGCGGGGCACAGATACGCAGTATTTT.

This chain joins TRBV6-5 and TRBJ1-6; TRBD1 matches 7 bases. This CDR3 comprises 14 residues. V lost 5 bases to trimming and J lost 8 bases; unmatched junction nucleotides: 6. Germline CDR1 is MNHEY and CDR2 is SVGAGI. CDR3 protein: CASSRQGWDSPLHF. The CDR3 DNA reads as TGTGCCAGCAGTCGACAGGGCTGGGATTCACCCCTCCACTTT.